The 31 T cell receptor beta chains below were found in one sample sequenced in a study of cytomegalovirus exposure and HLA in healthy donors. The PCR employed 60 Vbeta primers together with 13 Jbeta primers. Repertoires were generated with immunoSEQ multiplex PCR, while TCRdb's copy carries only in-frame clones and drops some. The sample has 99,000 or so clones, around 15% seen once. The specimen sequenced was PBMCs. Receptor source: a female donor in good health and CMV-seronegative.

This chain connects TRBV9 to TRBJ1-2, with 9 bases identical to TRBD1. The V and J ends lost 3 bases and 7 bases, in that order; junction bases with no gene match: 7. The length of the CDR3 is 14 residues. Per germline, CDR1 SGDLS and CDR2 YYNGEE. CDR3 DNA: TGTGCCAGCAGCGAACAGGGGGCGCGTTTTGGCTACACCTTC. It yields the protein CASSEQGARFGYTF. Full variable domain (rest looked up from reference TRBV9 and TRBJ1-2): DSGVTQTPKHLITATGQRVTLRCSPRSGDLSVYWYQQSLDQGLQFLIQYYNGEERAKGNILERFSAQQFPDLHSELNLSSLELGDSALYFCASSEQGARFGYTFGSGTRLTVV.

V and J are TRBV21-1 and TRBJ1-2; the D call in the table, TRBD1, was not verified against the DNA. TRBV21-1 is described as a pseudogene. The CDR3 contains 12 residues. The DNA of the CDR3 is TGTGCCAGCAGCACCGACAGGGGCGGCTACACCTTC. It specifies CASSTDRGGYTF.

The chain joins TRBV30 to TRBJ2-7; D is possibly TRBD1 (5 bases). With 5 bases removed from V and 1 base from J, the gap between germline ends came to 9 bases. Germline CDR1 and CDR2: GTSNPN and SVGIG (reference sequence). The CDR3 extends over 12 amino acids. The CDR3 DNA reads TGTGCCTGGGCCAGGGTTTCCTACGAGCAGTACTTC. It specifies CAWARVSYEQYF.

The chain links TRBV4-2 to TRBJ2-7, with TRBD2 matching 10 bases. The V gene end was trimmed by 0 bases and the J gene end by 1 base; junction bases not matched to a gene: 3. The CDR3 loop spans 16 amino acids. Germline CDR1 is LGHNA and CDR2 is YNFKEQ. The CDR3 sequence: CASSQDASGRSYEQYF. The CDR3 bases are TGTGCCAGCAGCCAAGATGCTAGCGGGAGATCCTACGAGCAGTACTTC.

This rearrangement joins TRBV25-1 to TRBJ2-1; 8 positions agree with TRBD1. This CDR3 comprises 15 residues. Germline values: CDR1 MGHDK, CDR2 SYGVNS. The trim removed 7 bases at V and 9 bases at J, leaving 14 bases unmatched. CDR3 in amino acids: CASTSSAGGGSEQFF. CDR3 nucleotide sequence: TGTGCCAGCACCTCATCGGCAGGGGGCGGTAGTGAGCAGTTCTTC.

The CDR3 reads CASSVGGRNRVDGYTF. The CDR3 nucleotides read TGTGCCAGCAGCGTAGGAGGTCGCAACAGGGTTGATGGCTACACCTTC. This chain uses TRBV9 with TRBJ1-2; the D gene is possibly TRBD1 (6 bases). This CDR3 is 16 amino acids long. V lost 0 bases, J lost 6 bases, and 18 bases lay in between. Germline lookup yields CDR1 SGDLS and CDR2 YYNGEE.

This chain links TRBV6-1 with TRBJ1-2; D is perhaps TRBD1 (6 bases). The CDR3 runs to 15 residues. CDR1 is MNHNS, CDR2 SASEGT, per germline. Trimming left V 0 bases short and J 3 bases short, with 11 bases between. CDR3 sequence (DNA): TGTGCCAGCAGTGAAGCCTGGGGGCGCCACTATGGCTACACCTTC. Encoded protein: CASSEAWGRHYGYTF.

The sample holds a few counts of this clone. The DNA of the CDR3 is TGTGCCAGCAGTGACCTTAGGGGGCTCACTGAAGCTTTCTTT. Translated, it gives CASSDLRGLTEAFF. The genes are TRBV6-1 and TRBJ1-1; 7 nucleotides agree with TRBD1. Germline V gene lookup returns CDR1 MNHNS and CDR2 SASEGT. The V segment lost 3 bases and the J segment 4 bases; nucleotides outside the gene matches: 5. CDR3 size: 14 residues.

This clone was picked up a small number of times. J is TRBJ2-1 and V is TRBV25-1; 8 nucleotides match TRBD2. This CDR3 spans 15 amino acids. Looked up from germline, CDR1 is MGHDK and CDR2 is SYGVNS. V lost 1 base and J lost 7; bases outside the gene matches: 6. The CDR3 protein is CASSEWGGGWNEQFF. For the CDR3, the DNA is TGTGCCAGCAGTGAATGGGGCGGGGGGTGGAATGAGCAGTTCTTC.

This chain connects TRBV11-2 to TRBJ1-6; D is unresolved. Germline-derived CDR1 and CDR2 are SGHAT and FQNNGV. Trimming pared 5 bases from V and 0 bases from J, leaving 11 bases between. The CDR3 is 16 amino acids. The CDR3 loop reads CASSKSAHSYNSPLHF. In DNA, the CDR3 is TGTGCCAGCAGCAAGAGTGCGCACTCCTATAATTCACCCCTCCACTTT.

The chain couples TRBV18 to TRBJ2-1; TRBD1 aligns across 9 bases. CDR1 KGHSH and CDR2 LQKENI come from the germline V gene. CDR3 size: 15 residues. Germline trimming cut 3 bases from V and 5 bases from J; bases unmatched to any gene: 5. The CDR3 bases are TGTGCCAGCTCACCTACAGGGGGCGCCAACAATGAGCAGTTCTTC. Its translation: CASSPTGGANNEQFF.

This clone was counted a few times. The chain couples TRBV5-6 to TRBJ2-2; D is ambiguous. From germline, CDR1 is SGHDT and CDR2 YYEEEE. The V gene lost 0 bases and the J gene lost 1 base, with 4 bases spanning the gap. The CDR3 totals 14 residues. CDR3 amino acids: CASSLGGNTGELFF. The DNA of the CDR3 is TGTGCCAGCAGCTTGGGAGGGAACACCGGGGAGCTGTTTTTT. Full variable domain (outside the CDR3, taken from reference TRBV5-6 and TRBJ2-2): DAGVTQSPTHLIKTRGQQVTLRCSPKSGHDTVSWYQQALGQGPQFIFQYYEEEERQRGNFPDRFSGHQFPNYSSELNVNALLLGDSALYLCASSLGGNTGELFFGEGSRLTVL.

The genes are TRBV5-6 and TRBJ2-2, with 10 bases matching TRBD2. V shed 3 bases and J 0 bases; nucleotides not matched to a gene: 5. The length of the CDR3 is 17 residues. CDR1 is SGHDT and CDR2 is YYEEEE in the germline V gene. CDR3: CASSYTSGTANTGELFF. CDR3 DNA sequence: TGTGCCAGCAGCTATACTAGCGGGACTGCGAACACCGGGGAGCTGTTTTTT. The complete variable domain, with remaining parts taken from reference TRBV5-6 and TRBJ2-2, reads DAGVTQSPTHLIKTRGQQVTLRCSPKSGHDTVSWYQQALGQGPQFIFQYYEEEERQRGNFPDRFSGHQFPNYSSELNVNALLLGDSALYLCASSYTSGTANTGELFFGEGSRLTVL.

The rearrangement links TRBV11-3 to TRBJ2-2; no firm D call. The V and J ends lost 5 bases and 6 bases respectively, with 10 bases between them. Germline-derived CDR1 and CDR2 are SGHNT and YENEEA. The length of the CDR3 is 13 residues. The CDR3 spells CASSNDIAGELFF. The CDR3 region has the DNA TGTGCCAGCAGCAACGACATAGCCGGGGAGCTGTTTTTT. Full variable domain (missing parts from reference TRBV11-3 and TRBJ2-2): EAGVVQSPRYKIIEKKQPVAFWCNPISGHNTLYWYLQNLGQGPELLIRYENEEAVDDSQLPKDRFSAERLKGVDSTLKIQPAELGDSAVYLCASSNDIAGELFFGEGSRLTVL.

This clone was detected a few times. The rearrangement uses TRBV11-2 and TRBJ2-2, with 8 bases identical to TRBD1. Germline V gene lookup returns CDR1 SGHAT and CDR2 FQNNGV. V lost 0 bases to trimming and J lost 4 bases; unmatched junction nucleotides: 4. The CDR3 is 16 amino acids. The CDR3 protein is CASSLEAGGVTGELFF. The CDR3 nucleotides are TGTGCCAGCAGCTTAGAGGCAGGGGGCGTCACCGGGGAGCTGTTTTTT.

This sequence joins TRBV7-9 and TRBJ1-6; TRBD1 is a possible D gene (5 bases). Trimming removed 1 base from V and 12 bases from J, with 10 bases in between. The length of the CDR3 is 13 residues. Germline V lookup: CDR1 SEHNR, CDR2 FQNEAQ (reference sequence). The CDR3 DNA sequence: TGTGCCAGCAGCTTAGGGACCGGGGGACCCCTCCACTTT. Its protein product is CASSLGTGGPLHF.

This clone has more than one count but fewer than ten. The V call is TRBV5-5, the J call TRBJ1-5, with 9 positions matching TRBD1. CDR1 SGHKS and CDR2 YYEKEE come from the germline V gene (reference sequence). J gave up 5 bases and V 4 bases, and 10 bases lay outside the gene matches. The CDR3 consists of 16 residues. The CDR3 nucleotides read TGTGCCAGCAGCCACCGGGGACAGGGTGTGGATCAGCCCCAGCATTTT. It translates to CASSHRGQGVDQPQHF. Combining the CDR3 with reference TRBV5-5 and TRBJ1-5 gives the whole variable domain DAGVTQSPTHLIKTRGQQVTLRCSPISGHKSVSWYQQVLGQGPQFIFQYYEKEERGRGNFPDRFSARQFPNYSSELNVNALLLGDSALYLCASSHRGQGVDQPQHFGDGTRLSIL.

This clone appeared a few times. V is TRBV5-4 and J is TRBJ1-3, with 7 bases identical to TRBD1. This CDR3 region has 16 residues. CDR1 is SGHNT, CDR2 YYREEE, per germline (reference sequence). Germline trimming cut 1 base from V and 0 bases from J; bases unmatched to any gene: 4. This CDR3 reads CASSLSGGSSGNTIYF. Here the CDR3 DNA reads TGTGCCAGCAGCTTGTCAGGGGGGAGCTCTGGAAACACCATATATTTT.

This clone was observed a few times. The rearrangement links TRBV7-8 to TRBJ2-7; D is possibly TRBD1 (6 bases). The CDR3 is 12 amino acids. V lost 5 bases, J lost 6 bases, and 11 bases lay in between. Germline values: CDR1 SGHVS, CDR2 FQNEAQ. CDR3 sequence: CASSRPQGEQYF. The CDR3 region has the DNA TGTGCCAGCAGCCGTCCACAGGGCGAGCAGTACTTC.

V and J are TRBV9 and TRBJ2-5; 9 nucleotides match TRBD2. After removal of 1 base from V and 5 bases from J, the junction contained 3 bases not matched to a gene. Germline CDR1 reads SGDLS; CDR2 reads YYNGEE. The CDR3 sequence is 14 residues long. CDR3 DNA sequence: TGTGCCAGCAGCGTACGCGGGGGGGCGGAGACCCAGTACTTC. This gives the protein CASSVRGGAETQYF.

CDR3 amino acids: CASSDGRGGQPQHF. As DNA, the CDR3 is TGTGCCAGCAGTGACGGGAGGGGTGGGCAGCCCCAGCATTTT. The chain has TRBV2 and TRBJ1-5; possibly TRBD1 for D (5 bases). Germline V CDR1 and CDR2: SNHLY, FYNNEI. The CDR3 consists of 14 residues. Trimming cost V 3 bases and J 7 bases, with 13 bases left between them.

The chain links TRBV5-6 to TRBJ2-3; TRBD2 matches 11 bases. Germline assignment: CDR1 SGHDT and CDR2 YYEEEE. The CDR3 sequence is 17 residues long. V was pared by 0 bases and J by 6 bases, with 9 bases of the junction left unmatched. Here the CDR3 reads CASSLASGLAEGDTQYF. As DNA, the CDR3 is TGTGCCAGCAGCTTGGCCTCGGGACTAGCGGAGGGGGATACGCAGTATTTT.

The CDR3 region is CASSLGGFGETQYF. For the CDR3, the DNA is TGTGCCAGCAGCTTAGGAGGCTTTGGAGAGACCCAGTACTTC. The rearrangement joins TRBV11-2 to TRBJ2-5; D not certain. With 1 base removed from V and 4 bases from J, the gap between germline ends came to 10 bases. Germline CDR1 and CDR2: SGHAT and FQNNGV. This CDR3 is 14 amino acids long.

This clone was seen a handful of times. Here the CDR3 reads CASSLRDRGFSYEQYF. The CDR3 DNA reads TGTGCCAGCAGCCTCCGGGACAGGGGATTCTCCTACGAGCAGTACTTC. The rearrangement links TRBV5-8 to TRBJ2-7, with TRBD1 matching 10 bases. V was pared by 4 bases and J by 0 bases, with 7 bases of the junction left unmatched. CDR3 size: 16 residues. Germline V CDR1 and CDR2: SGHTS, YDEGEE.

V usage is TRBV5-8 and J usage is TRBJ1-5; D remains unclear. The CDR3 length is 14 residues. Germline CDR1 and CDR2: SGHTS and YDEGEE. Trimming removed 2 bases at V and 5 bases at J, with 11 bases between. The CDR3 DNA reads TGTGCCAGCAGCTTACGGAGAGCCGATCAGCCCCAGCATTTT. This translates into CASSLRRADQPQHF.

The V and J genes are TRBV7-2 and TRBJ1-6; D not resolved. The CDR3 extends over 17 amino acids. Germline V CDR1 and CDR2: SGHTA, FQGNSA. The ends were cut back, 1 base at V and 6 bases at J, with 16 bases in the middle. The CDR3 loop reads CASSLGGGANFNSPLHF. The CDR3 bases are TGTGCCAGCAGCTTAGGTGGAGGTGCTAATTTTAATTCACCCCTCCACTTT.

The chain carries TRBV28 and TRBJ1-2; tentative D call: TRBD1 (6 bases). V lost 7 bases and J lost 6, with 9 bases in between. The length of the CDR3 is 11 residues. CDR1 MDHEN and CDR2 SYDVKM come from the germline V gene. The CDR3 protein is CASNHRDGYTF. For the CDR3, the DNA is TGTGCCAGCAACCACAGGGATGGCTACACCTTC.

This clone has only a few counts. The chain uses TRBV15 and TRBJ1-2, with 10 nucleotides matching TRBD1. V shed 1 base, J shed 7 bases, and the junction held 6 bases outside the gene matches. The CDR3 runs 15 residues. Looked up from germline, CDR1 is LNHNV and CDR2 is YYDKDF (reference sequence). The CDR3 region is CATSRAGQGTGGYTF. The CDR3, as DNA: TGTGCCACCAGCAGAGCGGGACAGGGGACGGGTGGCTACACCTTC.

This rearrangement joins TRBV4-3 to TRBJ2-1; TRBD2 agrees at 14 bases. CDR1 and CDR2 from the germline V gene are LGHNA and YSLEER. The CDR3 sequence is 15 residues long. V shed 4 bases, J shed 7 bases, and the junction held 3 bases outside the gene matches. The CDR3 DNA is TGCGCCAGCAGCCCGGGGACTAGCGGGGGAAATGAGCAGTTCTTC. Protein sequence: CASSPGTSGGNEQFF.

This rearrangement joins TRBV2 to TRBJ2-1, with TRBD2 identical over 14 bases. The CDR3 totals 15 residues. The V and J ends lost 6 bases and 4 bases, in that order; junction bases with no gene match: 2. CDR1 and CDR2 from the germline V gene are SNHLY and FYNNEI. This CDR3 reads CASRRLAGGYNEQFF. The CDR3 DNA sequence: TGTGCCAGCAGAAGACTAGCGGGAGGGTACAATGAGCAGTTCTTC.

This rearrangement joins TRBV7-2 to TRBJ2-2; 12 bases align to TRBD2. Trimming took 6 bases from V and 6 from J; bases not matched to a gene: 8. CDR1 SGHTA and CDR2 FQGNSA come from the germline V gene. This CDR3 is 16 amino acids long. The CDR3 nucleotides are TGTGCCAGCAGTGGACTAGCGGGGTCCCGAGCCGGGGAGCTGTTTTTT. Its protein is CASSGLAGSRAGELFF.